Shown below are 14 T cell receptor beta chains from a single sample sequenced in a study of blood T cell repertoires in COVID-19. Produced via immunoSEQ multiplex PCR; TCRdb's table is partial and in-frame only. Of some 500,000 clones in the sample, approximately 88% were seen once. The sequenced sample consisted of PBMCs or T cells enriched from blood (not recorded which). These receptors were collected from a woman aged 40 to 49 who had recovered from COVID-19.

The chain recombines TRBV3-1 (or the pseudogene TRBV3-2) with TRBJ1-2, with TRBD1 as a possible D gene (5 bases). CDR3 size: 14 residues. V was cut by 4 bases and J by 8 bases, with 17 bases left in between. Germline values: CDR1 LGHDT, CDR2 YNNKEL (reference sequence). The CDR3 loop is CASSPQGPVTGYTF. In DNA, the CDR3 is TGTGCCAGCAGCCCTCAGGGCCCGGTGACGGGCTACACCTTC.

The chain carries TRBV5-1 and TRBJ2-3, with D hard to call. The CDR3 runs 12 residues. Trimming stripped 1 base from V and 6 bases from J, with 6 bases between. Germline CDR1 SGHRS, CDR2 YFSETQ. CDR3 bases: TGCGCCAGCAGCTTGTTCCAGGATACGCAGTATTTT. Translating it yields CASSLFQDTQYF.

In this sample, this clone turned up a few times. The genes are TRBV6-2 or TRBV6-3 and TRBJ1-6, with 7 bases lining up with TRBD1. V lost 0 bases to trimming and J lost 9 bases; unmatched junction nucleotides: 8. This CDR3 region has 16 residues. Germline V gene data show CDR1 as MNHEY and CDR2 as SVGEGT. CDR3 loop: CASSYSSTGMRSPLHF. DNA of the CDR3: TGTGCCAGCAGTTACTCCTCGACAGGGATGCGTTCACCCCTCCACTTT.

The V call is TRBV3-1 (or the pseudogene TRBV3-2), the J call TRBJ2-4, with no clear D. The CDR3 has 17 residues. V was trimmed by 0 bases and J by 0 bases, leaving 12 bases between them. Germline V gives CDR1 LGHDT, CDR2 YNNKEL (reference sequence). CDR3 sequence (DNA): TGTGCCAGCAGCCAAGACGGGTCCAGCTTAGCCAAAAACATTCAGTACTTC. Translating it yields CASSQDGSSLAKNIQYF.

J is TRBJ2-2 and V is TRBV18, with a tentative D call TRBD1 (5 bases). There are 18 residues in the CDR3. Trimming took off 2 bases at V and 8 bases at J, with 24 bases between the two ends. Germline V gene lookup returns CDR1 KGHSH and CDR2 LQKENI. CDR3 sequence reads: CASSPRRLIDSQRGELFF. The CDR3 DNA reads TGTGCCAGCTCACCAAGACGCCTGATAGACAGCCAAAGGGGGGAGCTGTTTTTT.

The rearrangement links TRBV7-9 to TRBJ1-1; D is perhaps TRBD1 (5 bases). The germline gives CDR1 SEHNR, CDR2 FQNEAQ (reference sequence). The ends were cut back, 6 bases at V and 8 bases at J, with 19 bases in the middle. The CDR3 has 14 amino acids. CDR3 sequence (DNA): TGTGCCAGCAGTCCAACCCGGGGGGGATCAGAAGCTTTCTTT. Its translation is CASSPTRGGSEAFF.

This clone was recorded only once. J is TRBJ2-7 and V is TRBV3-1 (or the pseudogene TRBV3-2), with 8 positions matching TRBD2. The CDR3 contains 18 residues. Germline-derived CDR1 and CDR2 are LGHDT and YNNKEL (reference sequence). V lost 5 bases and J lost 3; bases outside the gene matches: 18. The CDR3 DNA is TGTGCCAGCAGCTCTACTGGGACTAGGAGGACCTCAGTCTACGAGCAGTACTTC. It yields the protein CASSSTGTRRTSVYEQYF.

The chain has TRBV10-3 and TRBJ2-7; 14 positions agree with TRBD2. The CDR3 runs 16 residues. V lost 6 bases and J lost 6; bases outside the gene matches: 10. Germline CDR1 is ENHRY and CDR2 is SYGVKD. CDR3 amino acids: CAISRLAGGTPGEQYF. CDR3 sequence (DNA): TGTGCCATCAGCCGACTAGCGGGAGGGACCCCCGGCGAGCAGTACTTC.

This chain joins TRBV7-2 and TRBJ2-7, with 10 bases aligning to TRBD1. With 7 bases clipped from V and 3 bases from J, the junction kept 3 bases outside the gene matches. The CDR3 loop spans 13 amino acids. Germline assignment: CDR1 SGHTA and CDR2 FQGNSA. Here the CDR3 DNA reads TGTGCCAGCACCTGGACAGGGGGCTACGAGCAGTACTTC. As protein: CASTWTGGYEQYF.

The chain carries TRBV6-5 and TRBJ1-5, with a weak D call TRBD1 (5 bases). This CDR3 comprises 16 residues. The germline V gene has CDR1 MNHEY and CDR2 SVGAGI. V lost 4 bases and J lost 5, with 18 bases in between. CDR3 nucleotides: TGTGCCAGCAGTTCCTTGGGGCGGCTCGGTGATCAGCCCCAGCATTTT. Translating gives CASSSLGRLGDQPQHF.

J is TRBJ2-5 and V is TRBV7-9; 10 bases align to TRBD2. The CDR3 loop spans 19 amino acids. V shed 6 bases and J 5 bases; nucleotides not matched to a gene: 21. CDR1 is SEHNR and CDR2 is FQNEAQ in the germline V gene (reference sequence). The chain's CDR3 is CASRKGTSATPGGLETQYF. CDR3 DNA sequence: TGTGCCAGCAGAAAAGGGACTAGCGCTACCCCAGGAGGTTTGGAGACCCAGTACTTC.

The genes are TRBV28 and TRBJ2-7; possible D gene TRBD1, 5 bases. Trimming cost V 5 bases and J 7 bases, with 12 bases left between them. The CDR3 sequence is 12 residues long. Germline lookup yields CDR1 MDHEN and CDR2 SYDVKM. The CDR3 protein is CASSLNKGEQYF. The CDR3 bases are TGTGCCAGCAGTCTTAATAAGGGGGAGCAGTACTTC.

The genes are TRBV9 and TRBJ2-3, with 11 positions matching TRBD1. Per germline, CDR1 SGDLS and CDR2 YYNGEE. V dropped 4 bases and J dropped 4; count of bases not matched to a gene: 11. CDR3 size: 17 residues. CDR3 residues: CASSIGQGAVSADTQYF. In DNA, the CDR3 is TGTGCCAGCAGCATCGGACAGGGGGCAGTTAGCGCAGATACGCAGTATTTT.

A few counts support this clone. The rearrangement links TRBV3-1 (or the pseudogene TRBV3-2) to TRBJ2-7; the match to TRBD1 covers 9 bases. With V trimmed by 5 bases and J by 9 bases, 5 bases remained unmatched. Germline assignment: CDR1 LGHDT and CDR2 YNNKEL (reference sequence). This CDR3 is 12 amino acids long. CDR3 nucleotide sequence: TGTGCCAGCAGCGGACAGGGGTGGATGCAGTACTTC. Protein sequence: CASSGQGWMQYF.